These 6 T cell receptor beta chains came from one sample sequenced in a study of OX40 agonist ivuxolimab in advanced cancers. Generated by immunoSEQ multiplex PCR, the TCRdb table keeps only in-frame clones and is missing some. Of about 67,000 clones detected, approximately 90% appear once; the ten largest clones hold more than 9.5%. Sequenced here: CD4+ or CD8+ T cells sorted from blood, sampled in a trial of the OX40 agonist ivuxolimab. Receptors were obtained from an adult with an advanced solid tumor such as melanoma, head and neck, liver or kidney cancer.

The J gene is TRBJ2-1, the V gene TRBV7-8, with 7 nucleotides matching TRBD1. Germline-derived CDR1 and CDR2 are SGHVS and FQNEAQ. Trimming cost V 3 bases and J 9 bases; bases outside gene matches: 5. The CDR3 runs to 13 residues. CDR3: CASSFRQGPEQFF. The CDR3 DNA follows: TGTGCCAGCAGCTTCCGACAGGGCCCTGAGCAGTTCTTC.

The chain is built from TRBV5-4 and TRBJ2-5; 8 positions agree with TRBD2. This CDR3 has 18 residues. J lost 1 base, V lost 2 bases, and 13 bases had no gene match. The V gene's germline CDR1 is SGHNT and CDR2 YYREEE (reference sequence). CDR3 amino acids: CASSLEVISGSLQETQYF. The CDR3 DNA reads as TGTGCCAGCAGCTTAGAGGTCATCAGCGGGAGCCTCCAAGAGACCCAGTACTTC.

The CDR3 region is CASPLTMGRWFYEQYF. The DNA for the CDR3 is TGCGCCAGCCCGCTGACGATGGGACGGTGGTTCTACGAGCAGTACTTC. This rearrangement joins TRBV5-1 to TRBJ2-7, with D perhaps being TRBD1 or TRBD2 (5 bases each). This CDR3 has 16 amino acids. Germline V gene sequence: CDR1 SGHRS, CDR2 YFSETQ. V was shortened by 7 bases and J by 3 bases, with 23 bases between the two germline ends.

V usage is TRBV10-3 and J usage is TRBJ2-5; maybe TRBD2 (6 bases). This CDR3 region has 15 residues. Trimming removed 3 bases at V and 2 bases at J, with 13 bases between. Per the germline V gene, CDR1 is ENHRY and CDR2 is SYGVKD. The CDR3 region is CAISEPGDWQETQYF. In DNA, the CDR3 is TGTGCCATCAGTGAACCGGGAGATTGGCAAGAGACCCAGTACTTC.

The V gene is TRBV4-1, the J gene TRBJ1-2; D gene uncertain. With 0 bases removed from V and 7 bases from J, the gap between germline ends came to 12 bases. This CDR3 is built from 14 residues. CDR1 and CDR2 from the germline V gene are MGHRA and YSYEKL. The CDR3 DNA reads TGCGCCAGCAGCCAAGACCCGGGCGGCATTGGCTACACCTTC. Its protein product is CASSQDPGGIGYTF.

The chain joins TRBV6-4 to TRBJ1-2; perhaps TRBD1 as D (6 bases). V lost 4 bases and J lost 4, with 10 bases in between. Germline V gene data show CDR1 as MRHNA and CDR2 as SNTAGT. This CDR3 comprises 13 residues. The CDR3 reads CASSAGAGYGYTF. Here the CDR3 DNA reads TGTGCCAGCAGTGCAGGGGCGGGCTATGGCTACACCTTC.